This entry concerns a single T cell receptor (beta chain). There are many counts of this clonotype. The target of this receptor is not known. No much larger clone is present one base from it, and per-base qualities are unavailable. This sample was taken from a study of tumor-infiltrating lymphocytes in primary liver carcinoma (dated by TCRdb to about 2017). The study in broad terms: Surgical resection was performed in China between November 2015 and March 2016 on several patients with histopathologically diagnosed primary liver carcinoma. Hepatocellular carcinoma (four) or combined HCC and intrahepatic cholangiocarcinoma (one) was present in the five patients, who were three men and two women aged 30 to 69 years. Each sample produced roughly 3.65 to 8 million productive TCRbeta reads, and read depth showed no significant difference between tissue types. Reproducibility between technical replicate repertoires was high, with correlation coefficients above 0.98 and mean shared-clone rates approximately 0.91. For each liver tumor, the study sampled five regions along with adjacent normal tissue and blood, and applied TCRbeta repertoire sequencing, expression microarrays and whole-exome sequencing. A total of some 35 specimens from 5 patients underwent TCRbeta repertoire sequencing, comprising approximately 25 tumor regions, 5 adjacent noncancerous liver tissues and 5 peripheral blood samples. The five patients had tumors of stage T1-T3 N0M0, with maximum diameters ranging from 4.2 to 10 cm.

Broad study findings and their caveats: Bulk unsorted samples precluded comparing CD4+ and CD8+ T cell repertoires. The top 250 clones accounted for a significantly greater share of the repertoire in tumors than in blood (p = 0.039). Repertoire overlap was found to be higher between tumor regions (mean roughly 36%) than between tumor-adjacent (about 17%) or tumor-blood (about 14%) pairs, consistent with antigen-driven expansion. With just 4 to 6 patients in the study, the authors point out that the findings should be validated in a larger study. Because only the TCR beta chain was sequenced and unpaired alpha chains were not captured, true repertoire diversity is likely underestimated.

Reading the germline V gene gives CDR1 MGHRA and CDR2 YSYEKL. The CDR3 contains 13 residues, cysteine and phenylalanine counted. Only the CDR3 DNA is retained, 39 bases long and in frame from the first base. V sheds 6 bases and J sheds 8 bases, leaving 13 bases between their ends. Blood RNA was extracted from unsorted whole blood using TRIzol reagent, and germline DNA was obtained with the DNeasy Blood & Tissue kit. Chronic HBV infection was present in the patients, and the patients were treatment-naive at sampling. Before surgery, four milliliters of peripheral blood were collected into K2EDTA tubes. A constant-region primer and ProtoScript II reverse transcriptase were used to reverse-transcribe TCRbeta-specific cDNA from approximately 550 ng total RNA. TCRbeta libraries were built with three nested multiplex PCR rounds, a slightly modified ARM-PCR procedure. Each of the first two PCR rounds ran for approximately 10 cycles using multiplex TRBV1-TRBV30 forward primers together with a Cbeta reverse primer. Sample barcodes and Illumina adapters were added in a final 25-cycle PCR using Deep VentR polymerase. Before sequencing, amplicons between 200 and 500 bp were purified from gel using a QIAquick gel extraction kit. TCRbeta amplicons were sequenced on an Illumina HiSeq 2500 with 250-bp paired-end reads. Processing in the source paper ran as follows. To recover full CDR3 sequences, reads were quality-trimmed using Trimmomatic v0.33 and paired reads were then merged using FLASH v1.2.11. V, D and J germline segments were assigned to the rearranged TCRbeta sequences using MiGEC v1.2.1b. VDJtools v1.0.0 computed clonotype statistics and Shannon-Wiener diversity indices. Except for diversity analysis, only each sample's 250 most abundant clonotypes were used in subsequent analyses to reduce sampling bias. Starting from the raw public reads, TCRdb applied fastp trimming at Q25, assembled clones with MiXCR and retained in-frame beta chains. One record per CDR3 amino acid sequence lists the most common genes and DNA. The V and J calls and clone size are TCRdb's, not the authors'. Here the sample has nearly 200,000 distinct CDR3 sequences; less than 65% occur a single time. The ten biggest clones cover around 7.1% of the sample.

Specimen: peripheral blood. This clonotype was sampled from a woman between 55 and 75 years old with primary liver carcinoma and hepatitis B virus infection. The chain links TRBV4-1 with TRBJ1-4; too little of a D gene remains to name it. The CDR3 region has the sequence CASRPPLSEKLFF. The sequenced DNA: TGCGCCAGCAGGCCCCCCCTGAGCGAAAAACTGTTTTTT.